Shown below are 12 T cell receptor beta chains from a single sample sequenced in a study of shared clonotypes between healthy human individuals. Here immunoSEQ multiplex PCR was the method, and the copy in TCRdb shows in-frame clones only, minus some. The sample carries approximately 350,000 clones, around 67% recorded once. The specimen sequenced was memory CD4+ T cells sorted from blood. This sample's subset: CD45RA-negative fraction. Every receptor here comes from a young man in good health.

The gene calls are TRBV10-3 and TRBJ1-3, with TRBD1 matching over 8 bases. With V trimmed by 4 bases and J by 4 bases, 0 bases remained unmatched. The CDR3 length is 13 residues. CDR1 ENHRY and CDR2 SYGVKD come from the germline V gene. The CDR3 DNA is TGTGCCATCAGTGGACAGGGGGGAAACACCATATATTTT. Translation gives CAISGQGGNTIYF.

This rearrangement joins TRBV28 to TRBJ1-4, with TRBD1 matching over 9 bases. Germline V gives CDR1 MDHEN, CDR2 SYDVKM. V gave up 4 bases and J gave up 10 bases; unmatched junction bases: 7. The CDR3 runs to 14 residues. As DNA, the CDR3 is TGTGCCAGCAGTTACGGGACAGGGTATGGAAAACTGTTTTTT. This codes for CASSYGTGYGKLFF.

The chain uses TRBV28 and TRBJ2-2; D gene unclear. Trimming took off 3 bases at V and 2 bases at J, with 7 bases between the two ends. This CDR3 spans 14 amino acids. CDR1 is MDHEN and CDR2 is SYDVKM in the germline V gene. CDR3 sequence (DNA): TGTGCCAGCAGTTTTAACAGAAACACCGGGGAGCTGTTTTTT. Amino acid sequence: CASSFNRNTGELFF.

The chain joins TRBV19 to TRBJ2-5, with 9 bases that match TRBD1. The CDR3 contains 14 residues. Germline CDR1 is LNHDA and CDR2 is SQIVND (reference sequence). The V segment lost 6 bases and the J segment 5 bases; nucleotides outside the gene matches: 7. CDR3 protein: CASSSTGGSETQYF. The CDR3, as DNA: TGTGCCAGTAGCTCTACAGGGGGCAGCGAGACCCAGTACTTC.

This clone appeared a single time. The chain is built from TRBV14 and TRBJ2-1, with TRBD2 matching 7 bases. After removal of 3 bases from V and 14 bases from J, the junction contained 4 bases not matched to a gene. The CDR3 is 11 amino acids. Germline lookup yields CDR1 SGHDN and CDR2 FVKESK. CDR3 sequence reads: CASSHLGGEFF. The CDR3 DNA reads as TGTGCCAGCAGCCACCTGGGGGGGGAGTTCTTC.

This clone has only a few counts. The rearrangement links TRBV6-1 to TRBJ2-7; tentative D call: TRBD1 (6 bases). Trimming removed 4 bases at V and 2 bases at J, with 15 bases between. CDR1 is MNHNS, CDR2 SASEGT, per germline. The CDR3 is 15 amino acids. The CDR3 coding sequence is TGTGCCAGCAGTGGGGGGACACCCAGACCCTACGAGCAGTACTTC. This translates into CASSGGTPRPYEQYF.

This chain joins TRBV7-6 and TRBJ2-3, with 10 positions matching TRBD2. With 2 bases clipped from V and 8 bases from J, the junction kept 10 bases outside the gene matches. Germline V gives CDR1 SGHVS, CDR2 FNYEAQ. The CDR3 is made up of 16 amino acids. CDR3 nucleotide sequence: TGTGCCAGCAGCTTAAGTCCTAGCGGGGGCCGTGGTACGCAGTATTTT. The encoded protein is CASSLSPSGGRGTQYF.

The chain carries TRBV5-5 and TRBJ1-5, with D perhaps TRBD1 (6 bases). Germline CDR1 reads SGHKS; CDR2 reads YYEKEE (reference sequence). The CDR3 contains 13 residues. V was cut by 2 bases and J by 8 bases, with 11 bases left in between. For the CDR3, the DNA is TGTGCCAGCAGCTTCATAGAGGGGGAGCCCCAGCATTTT. Protein sequence: CASSFIEGEPQHF.

The chain has TRBV27 and TRBJ1-1, with D maybe TRBD1 (5 bases). Germline V gene lookup returns CDR1 MNHEY and CDR2 SMNVEV (reference sequence). V was shortened by 6 bases and J by 0 bases, with 14 bases between the two germline ends. This CDR3 is 15 amino acids long. The DNA of the CDR3 is TGTGCCAGCAGGACAATCGGGACGGTGAACACTGAAGCTTTCTTT. It codes for CASRTIGTVNTEAFF.

The V gene is TRBV5-6, the J gene TRBJ2-7; D gene unclear. Germline V gene lookup returns CDR1 SGHDT and CDR2 YYEEEE. Trimming removed 6 bases at V and 0 bases at J, with 16 bases between. This CDR3 region has 15 residues. CDR3 in DNA: TGTGCCAGCACCTCACTTAACCTTAACTCCTACGAGCAGTACTTC. Translated, it gives CASTSLNLNSYEQYF.

The rearrangement joins TRBV6-1 to TRBJ1-2, with 10 bases identical to TRBD1. Looked up from germline, CDR1 is MNHNS and CDR2 is SASEGT. Trimming at V came to 3 bases and at J to 4 bases, leaving 8 bases not matched to a gene. The CDR3 extends over 16 amino acids. The CDR3 bases are TGTGCCAGCAGTGAGGGACAGGGGACCACCCGCTATGGCTACACCTTC. Its protein product is CASSEGQGTTRYGYTF.

This chain joins TRBV5-6 and TRBJ2-1, with D maybe TRBD2 (7 bases). Per germline, CDR1 SGHDT and CDR2 YYEEEE. The V and J ends lost 5 bases and 7 bases respectively, with 28 bases between them. There are 18 residues in the CDR3. The CDR3 DNA follows: TGTGCCAGCAGTTCCAAGGGAGGGGGTCTAGCCCGGTGGAATGAGCAGTTCTTC. Encoded protein: CASSSKGGGLARWNEQFF.